The 27 T cell receptor beta chains below all came from one sample that was sequenced in a study of cytomegalovirus exposure and HLA in healthy donors. PCR was performed using 60 Vbeta and 13 Jbeta primers. This table comes from immunoSEQ multiplex PCR, and its TCRdb copy is limited to in-frame clones, with some not included. Of 150,000 to 200,000 clones in the sample, around 81% were seen once. The specimen was PBMCs. These receptors were collected from a man aged 18 to 35 in good health and CMV-seronegative.

The rearrangement joins TRBV29-1 to TRBJ2-3; tentatively, D is TRBD1 (5 bases). Trimming shortened V by 4 bases and J by 5 bases, and 19 bases separated the two germline ends. In germline, CDR1 is SQVTM, CDR2 ANQGSEA. The CDR3 is 15 amino acids. CDR3: CSVASLGGHEDTQYF. CDR3 DNA sequence: TGCAGCGTTGCCTCCTTGGGCGGACACGAAGATACGCAGTATTTT.

This sequence joins TRBV27 and TRBJ2-2, with 8 positions matching TRBD2. Per germline, CDR1 MNHEY and CDR2 SMNVEV (reference sequence). J gave up 2 bases and V 5 bases, and 16 bases lay outside the gene matches. This CDR3 spans 19 amino acids. CDR3 bases: TGTGCCAGCAGTCATTGGGGTCGCGCGGGGGGACTAAACACCGGGGAGCTGTTTTTT. Translating gives CASSHWGRAGGLNTGELFF.

This chain uses TRBV29-1 with TRBJ2-5, with 7 bases that match TRBD1. Unmatched junction bases numbered 3, after V lost 4 bases and J lost 1 base. This CDR3 has 13 amino acids. Looked up from germline, CDR1 is SQVTM and CDR2 is ANQGSEA. The DNA for the CDR3 is TGCAGCGTTGGGGACAGTCCCCAAGAGACCCAGTACTTC. This sequence encodes CSVGDSPQETQYF.

The chain joins TRBV7-9 to TRBJ2-7, with no clear D. V shed 5 bases and J shed 3 bases, with 14 bases lying between them. CDR3 length equals 14 residues. CDR1 is SEHNR, CDR2 FQNEAQ, per germline (reference sequence). The CDR3 DNA reads TGTGCCAGCAGCCAACAGTTTGGCGACTACGAGCAGTACTTC. As protein: CASSQQFGDYEQYF. The whole variable domain, filled in from reference TRBV7-9 and TRBJ2-7, reads DTGVSQNPRHKITKRGQNVTFRCDPISEHNRLYWYRQTLGQGPEFLTYFQNEAQLEKSRLLSDRFSAERPKGSFSTLEIQRTEQGDSAMYLCASSQQFGDYEQYFGPGTRLTVT.

This chain joins TRBV9 and TRBJ2-5; TRBD2 might be the D (7 bases). The V end was cut by 3 bases, the J end by 3 bases, with 12 bases between. CDR1 SGDLS and CDR2 YYNGEE come from the germline V gene. The CDR3 loop spans 14 amino acids. This chain's CDR3 is CASSAEGGKETQYF. In DNA, the CDR3 is TGTGCCAGCAGCGCCGAGGGGGGGAAAGAGACCCAGTACTTC.

This clone occurred once. The V and J genes are TRBV7-9 and TRBJ1-2, with 10 bases matching TRBD1. This CDR3 spans 14 amino acids. The germline gives CDR1 SEHNR, CDR2 FQNEAQ (reference sequence). The V gene end was trimmed by 5 bases and the J gene end by 3 bases; junction bases not matched to a gene: 3. CDR3 nucleotides: TGTGCCAGCAGCGGGACAGGGGTGGACTATGGCTACACCTTC. Translated: CASSGTGVDYGYTF.

This CDR3 reads CASSYSIAANSPLHF. CDR3 DNA: TGTGCCAGCAGTTACTCGATAGCCGCAAATTCACCCCTCCACTTT. The chain is built from TRBV6-5 and TRBJ1-6; no clear D gene. This CDR3 spans 15 amino acids. Germline lookup yields CDR1 MNHEY and CDR2 SVGAGI. Trimming left V 0 bases short and J 7 bases short, with 10 bases between.

The chain joins TRBV28 to TRBJ1-1, with D perhaps TRBD1 (6 bases). Looked up from germline, CDR1 is MDHEN and CDR2 is SYDVKM. The CDR3 has 14 amino acids. The germline V and J ends were trimmed by 3 bases and 8 bases, with 16 bases remaining between them. The DNA of the CDR3 is TGTGCCAGCAGTTTTTCGTCGGACAGACGGGAAGCTTTCTTT. It translates to CASSFSSDRREAFF.

The sample holds one count of this clone. The rearrangement links TRBV12-2 to TRBJ2-3; no check of the table's D call, TRBD2, against the DNA was made. TRBV12-2 is reported as a pseudogene. The CDR3 contains 23 residues. Written as DNA, the CDR3 is TGTGCAAGTCGCTTGAGGGTCGGCGCTGTCCCGGGACTAGCGGGAGGGCCGGCAGATACGCAGTATTTT. Amino acid sequence: CASRLRVGAVPGLAGGPADTQYF.

The CDR3 bases are TGTGCCATCAGCCAAATGAACACTGAAGCTTTCTTT. Protein product: CAISQMNTEAFF. This rearrangement joins TRBV10-3 to TRBJ1-1, with no clear D. Germline CDR1 ENHRY, CDR2 SYGVKD. Trimming removed 6 bases from V and 0 bases from J, with 5 bases in between. CDR3 length: 12 amino acids.

The CDR3 coding sequence is TGTGCCAGCAGTTTAAAGGGAGAGGGATATGGCTACACCTTC. The encoded protein is CASSLKGEGYGYTF. The chain links TRBV27 to TRBJ1-2; no reliable D call. V shed 2 bases and J shed 5 bases, with 12 bases lying between them. Germline loops: CDR1 MNHEY, CDR2 SMNVEV (reference sequence). CDR3 length: 14 residues.

The CDR3 coding sequence is TGTGCCAGCAGCGTACATCCGGGGTACGAGCAGTACTTC. It is translated as CASSVHPGYEQYF. The V call is TRBV21-1, the J call TRBJ2-7; the table gives TRBD2 as D, unverified against the DNA. TRBV21-1 constitutes a pseudogene. This CDR3 contains 13 residues.

V gene TRBV28 combines with J gene TRBJ1-2, with a possible D match to TRBD1 (5 bases). This CDR3 region has 17 residues. From germline, CDR1 is MDHEN and CDR2 SYDVKM. V was trimmed by 2 bases and J by 10 bases, leaving 26 bases between them. The CDR3 loop reads CASSLKAFGRTLRVYTF. Here the CDR3 DNA reads TGTGCCAGCAGTTTAAAGGCTTTTGGACGGACATTAAGAGTCTACACCTTC.

The chain links TRBV6-5 to TRBJ2-3, with 7 bases aligning to TRBD1. V lost 5 bases, J lost 3 bases, and 8 bases stayed unmatched. Looked up from germline, CDR1 is MNHEY and CDR2 is SVGAGI. The CDR3 is made up of 15 amino acids. CDR3 nucleotides: TGTGCCAGCAGTCCCCCGGGCAGGGGGACAGATACGCAGTATTTT. It encodes CASSPPGRGTDTQYF.

This clone was seen only once. The chain employs TRBV18 and TRBJ2-5, with a possible D match to TRBD1 (6 bases). The CDR3 extends over 13 amino acids. V gave up 4 bases and J gave up 3 bases, with 9 bases separating them. Germline V gene sequence: CDR1 KGHSH, CDR2 LQKENI. The CDR3 DNA reads as TGTGCCAGCTCACTGGGACACAAAGAGACCCAGTACTTC. Protein product: CASSLGHKETQYF.

The genes are TRBV7-8 and TRBJ2-7, with TRBD2 as a possible D gene (6 bases). The germline V and J ends were trimmed by 6 bases and 6 bases, with 15 bases remaining between them. This CDR3 has 13 residues. Germline CDR1 and CDR2: SGHVS and FQNEAQ. CDR3 loop: CASRFREDGEQYF. The CDR3 bases are TGTGCCAGCAGGTTCAGGGAGGACGGCGAGCAGTACTTC.

V usage is TRBV27 and J usage is TRBJ2-1; D may be TRBD2 (6 bases). Looked up from germline, CDR1 is MNHEY and CDR2 is SMNVEV (reference sequence). The CDR3 loop spans 17 amino acids. Trimming took off 5 bases at V and 0 bases at J, with 17 bases between the two ends. The chain's CDR3 is CASSPWDLASSYNEQFF. CDR3 coding DNA: TGTGCCAGCAGTCCGTGGGACTTAGCCAGCTCCTACAATGAGCAGTTCTTC.

V usage is TRBV19 and J usage is TRBJ1-6; 7 bases fit TRBD1. Germline assignment: CDR1 LNHDA and CDR2 SQIVND (reference sequence). V lost 6 bases to trimming and J lost 7 bases; unmatched junction nucleotides: 9. The CDR3 is made up of 15 amino acids. CDR3 nucleotides: TGTGCCAGTAGCACCGGGGCAGGGGGGAATTCACCCCTCCACTTT. Amino acids: CASSTGAGGNSPLHF.

In this sample, this clone turned up once. The gene calls are TRBV7-8 and TRBJ2-7; a possible D gene is TRBD2 (6 bases). This CDR3 comprises 14 residues. Trimming took 2 bases from V and 3 from J, leaving 11 bases between them. Germline CDR1 SGHVS, CDR2 FQNEAQ. In DNA form, the CDR3 reads TGTGCCAGCAGCTTAATTATAGCGGACTACGAGCAGTACTTC. It specifies CASSLIIADYEQYF.

The gene calls are TRBV19 and TRBJ2-2; 9 bases map to TRBD1. The CDR3 has 15 amino acids. The germline V gene encodes CDR1 LNHDA and CDR2 SQIVND (reference sequence). The ends lost 5 bases at V and 5 bases at J; junction bases unmatched: 6. CDR3 protein: CASSLGQGRTGELFF. The CDR3 coding sequence is TGTGCCAGTAGTCTAGGACAGGGGAGGACCGGGGAGCTGTTTTTT.

The CDR3 loop is CASSVAGGQWLAGEEQFF. The CDR3 bases are TGTGCCAGCAGCGTAGCTGGGGGCCAATGGCTAGCGGGAGAGGAGCAGTTCTTC. The V and J genes are TRBV9 and TRBJ2-1; 10 nucleotides agree with TRBD2. J lost 10 bases, V lost 0 bases, and 16 bases had no gene match. Germline loops: CDR1 SGDLS, CDR2 YYNGEE. CDR3 length: 18 amino acids.

The V call is TRBV7-8, the J call TRBJ2-7; 7 bases map to TRBD2. The CDR3 is 17 residues long. Germline CDR1 and CDR2: SGHVS and FQNEAQ. V dropped 6 bases and J dropped 0; count of bases not matched to a gene: 14. CDR3 residues: CASRPIKERGISYEQYF. For the CDR3, the DNA is TGTGCCAGCAGACCCATTAAGGAGCGGGGCATCTCCTACGAGCAGTACTTC.

CDR3 bases: TGTGCCAGTTACTCCAACAGGGATCAGCCCCAGCATTTT. It encodes CASYSNRDQPQHF. The chain joins TRBV28 to TRBJ1-5, with D tentatively TRBD1 (6 bases). V was shortened by 9 bases and J by 5 bases, with 14 bases between the two germline ends. This CDR3 is built from 13 residues. Germline CDR1 MDHEN, CDR2 SYDVKM.

The chain joins TRBV5-1 to TRBJ1-1, with D hard to call. The V end lost 0 bases, the J end lost 2 bases, and 11 bases lay between the germline ends. The CDR3 covers 15 residues. The germline gives CDR1 SGHRS, CDR2 YFSETQ. The CDR3 spells CASSLDTPGNTEAFF. Written as DNA, the CDR3 is TGCGCCAGCAGCTTGGACACCCCGGGAAACACTGAAGCTTTCTTT.

The chain couples TRBV27 to TRBJ2-3, with D maybe TRBD2 (6 bases). Germline V gives CDR1 MNHEY, CDR2 SMNVEV (reference sequence). The CDR3 loop spans 13 amino acids. Trimming left V 5 bases short and J 8 bases short, with 14 bases between. The DNA of the CDR3 is TGTGCCAGCAGTCGGGGGAGACGAGGTACGCAGTATTTT. The encoded protein is CASSRGRRGTQYF.

CDR3 in amino acids: CASSLGVDSLNYEQYF. The DNA of the CDR3 is TGCGCCAGCAGCTTGGGCGTCGATAGCCTTAACTACGAGCAGTACTTC. The rearrangement links TRBV5-1 to TRBJ2-7, with D uncertain. Germline assignment: CDR1 SGHRS and CDR2 YFSETQ. The CDR3 runs to 16 residues. V was cut by 0 bases and J by 3 bases, with 16 bases left in between.

V is TRBV6-5 and J is TRBJ2-1, with TRBD1 matching 7 bases. CDR1 MNHEY and CDR2 SVGAGI come from the germline V gene. This CDR3 is built from 12 residues. The J segment lost 8 bases and the V segment lost 5 bases, leaving 3 bases of the junction unmatched. This chain's CDR3 is CASSRQGHEQFF. CDR3 nucleotide sequence: TGTGCCAGCAGTAGACAGGGCCATGAGCAGTTCTTC.